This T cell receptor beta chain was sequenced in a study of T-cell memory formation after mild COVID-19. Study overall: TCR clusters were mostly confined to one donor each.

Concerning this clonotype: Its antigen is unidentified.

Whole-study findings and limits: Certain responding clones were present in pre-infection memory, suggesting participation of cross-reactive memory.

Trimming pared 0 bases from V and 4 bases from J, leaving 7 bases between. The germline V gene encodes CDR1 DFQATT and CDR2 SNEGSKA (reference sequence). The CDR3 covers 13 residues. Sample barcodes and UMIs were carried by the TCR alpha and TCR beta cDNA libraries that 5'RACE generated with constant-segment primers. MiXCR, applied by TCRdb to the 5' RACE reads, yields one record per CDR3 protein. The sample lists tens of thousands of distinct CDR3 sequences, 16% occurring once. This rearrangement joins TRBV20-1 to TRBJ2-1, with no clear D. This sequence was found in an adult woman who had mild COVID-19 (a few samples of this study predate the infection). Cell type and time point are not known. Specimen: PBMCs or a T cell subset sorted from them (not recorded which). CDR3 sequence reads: CSARDPRYNEQFF. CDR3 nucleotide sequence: TGCAGTGCTAGAGATCCTAGGTACAATGAGCAGTTCTTC.